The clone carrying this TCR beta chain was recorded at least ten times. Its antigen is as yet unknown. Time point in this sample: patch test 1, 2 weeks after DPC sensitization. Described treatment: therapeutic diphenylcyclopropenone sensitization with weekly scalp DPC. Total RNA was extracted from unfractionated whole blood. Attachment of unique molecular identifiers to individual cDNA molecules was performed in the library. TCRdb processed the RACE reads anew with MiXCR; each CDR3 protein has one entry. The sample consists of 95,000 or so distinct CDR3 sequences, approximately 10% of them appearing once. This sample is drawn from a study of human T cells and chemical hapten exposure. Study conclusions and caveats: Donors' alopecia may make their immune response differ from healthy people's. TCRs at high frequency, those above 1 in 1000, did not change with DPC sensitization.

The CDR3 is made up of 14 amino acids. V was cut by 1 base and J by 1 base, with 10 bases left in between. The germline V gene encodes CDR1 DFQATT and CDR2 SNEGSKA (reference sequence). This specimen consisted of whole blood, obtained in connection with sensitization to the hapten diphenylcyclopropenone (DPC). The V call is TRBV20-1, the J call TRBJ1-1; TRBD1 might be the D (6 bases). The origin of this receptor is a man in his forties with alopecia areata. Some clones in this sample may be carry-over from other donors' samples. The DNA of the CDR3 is TGCAGTGCTAGAGGTGACAGGTCGAACACTGAAGCTTTCTTT. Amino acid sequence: CSARGDRSNTEAFF.